The clone carrying this T cell receptor beta chain was counted between two and nine times. Its antigen is currently unknown. These data originate in a study of T cell responses to AZD1222 COVID-19 vaccine. Study-wide results and limits: Clonal diversity was possibly underestimated, and the donors were mostly white British, with more females. None of the repertoires were sampled until the peak T cell response had passed. Baseline seropositivity occurred in only a handful of AZD1222 recipients.

The data were produced by immunoSEQ multiplex PCR, yet TCRdb's version contains in-frame clones alone and is incomplete. This sample has approximately 180,000 clones, with just under 90% found just once. This TCR was recovered from an adult who received the MenACWY meningococcal vaccine as a control. Sequences were derived from peripheral blood, sampled 28 days after the second dose of the MenACWY control vaccine.

CDR3 coding DNA: TGTGCCAGCAGCTTGGAAGCAGCTAAGGAGTATTTT. Encoded protein: CASSLEAAKEYF. J is TRBJ2-3 and V is TRBV5-4, with D uncertain. The CDR3 extends over 12 amino acids. Trimming pared 0 bases from V and 13 bases from J, leaving 12 bases between. Germline lookup yields CDR1 SGHNT and CDR2 YYREEE (reference sequence).